This TCR beta chain is drawn from a study of cytomegalovirus exposure and HLA in healthy donors. General study results and limits: Listed as cytomegalovirus-associated were 150 to 200 TCR beta chains. Because they were indistinguishable, some V segments, including TRBV6-2 and TRBV6-3, were excluded. Later work associated approximately 17,000 TCR beta sequences with HLA alleles at 0.05 false discovery rate.

Every donor was a healthy person donating bone marrow. Trimming shortened V by 0 bases and J by 8 bases, and 17 bases separated the two germline ends. Germline assignment: CDR1 SGDLS and CDR2 YYNGEE. This CDR3 spans 15 amino acids. It was with 60 Vbeta and 13 Jbeta primers that the PCR ran. This table comes from immunoSEQ multiplex PCR, and its TCRdb copy is limited to in-frame clones, with some not included. The table shows more than 150,000 clones, with roughly 87% occurring only once. This clone was observed once. Antigen unknown. This chain connects TRBV9 to TRBJ1-2; TRBD1 might be the D (5 bases). Sequencing used PBMCs. This TCR came from a girl under three years old in good health and CMV-seronegative. This CDR3 is CASSVGGDLAGGYTF. The DNA for the CDR3 is TGTGCCAGCAGCGTAGGGGGGGATCTGGCCGGAGGCTACACCTTC.